This T cell receptor (beta chain) was recorded in a study of cytomegalovirus exposure and HLA in healthy donors (TCRdb year 2017). Broadly, across the study: An earlier analysis of approximately 550 of the donors reported about 290 Gb of sequence data and about 100 million unique TCR beta sequences from approximately 180 million T cells. The later analysis used no new phenotypic data to find candidate immune exposures, relying instead on TCR beta sequences and their occurrence across donors. On average, 235,054 unique TCR beta nucleotide sequences were sequenced per donor among about 400 genotyped donors of the cohort, with 15% to 20% of those sequences being non-productive. In a later genetic analysis, genome-wide SNP genotypes for about 65% of the 666 donors were used, and that subset was treated as a discovery cohort. Typing coverage differed by locus: A, B, C, DRB1 and DQB1 were typed in about 620-640 donors, DQA1 in approximately 520, DPA1 in approximately 600, and DPB1 in about 450. Every discovery cohort repertoire had been produced on one sequencing platform. Class I and class II HLA loci were covered by the typing at four-digit resolution. The T cell repertoires of 670 or so subjects were profiled by immunosequencing and related to cytomegalovirus serostatus. Of the 350 to 450 genotyped donors, roughly 80% were placed in the genetic ancestry cluster associated with self-reported Caucasian donors. An early release that covered several hundred HLA-typed donors contained approximately 300 gigabases of sequencing data and about 84 million unique TCR sequences. To predict cytomegalovirus infection status, the study brought together high-throughput TCR immunosequencing, statistical association of individual TCRs with disease status, and machine learning. Donor age, sex, ethnicity and CMV serostatus were collected together with the repertoire data. The aim of the study was to test whether cataloging public T cell receptors could identify signatures of past pathogen exposure. To study patterns of TCR occurrence, a later analysis re-analyzed previously published TCR beta repertoires from around 700 donors and added high-resolution HLA genotyping. To decide whether each TCR beta V gene segment behaved as functional or pseudogenic, an earlier analysis of over 500 of the donors relied on high-throughput TCR beta sequencing. Along with the approximately 600-subject first cohort, a separate validation cohort of over a hundred different subjects was used. Because of strong linkage in the cohort, roughly five DR-DQ haplotypes were treated as single units for association and clustering.

The library was obtained by the immunoSEQ multiplex PCR assay. For the multiplex PCR, a mixture combining 60 forward primers for TCR Vbeta segments and 13 reverse primers for TCR Jbeta segments was used. The CDR3 region of rearranged TCR beta genes was amplified from genomic DNA by a multiplex PCR assay. The Illumina HiSeq System was used to sequence the amplified TCR beta libraries as 87-base-pair reads. For the original study's pipeline: In a later analysis, roughly 80 million unique TCR beta chains were counted across the approximately 640 repertoires, and about 10 million of these chains were shared by at least two donors. Raw reads were error-corrected and collapsed into unique sequences with a nearest-neighbor algorithm that merged closely related sequences to remove PCR and sequencing errors. CDR3 sequences were aligned to IMGT reference sequences to assign V, D and J gene segments. For a sequence to be retained, a match of at least six nucleotides to both a V gene segment and a J gene segment was required. A rearrangement was called productive if the CDR3 had no stop codons and remained in frame with V and J, and every other rearrangement was called non-productive. Following IMGT convention, CDR3 was defined as the stretch from the second conserved V-encoded cysteine to the conserved J-encoded phenylalanine. Sequences without an unambiguous match to a single V gene segment were excluded from the earlier analysis of 450 to 750 of the donors. An earlier analysis of several hundred of the donors called V segments functional above 56.7% productive rearrangements and segregating when the between-donor standard deviation exceeded 5%. A statistical classification framework was built to diagnose cytomegalovirus status from the catalog of TCR beta chain sequences. In a later analysis, V and J genes were assigned by comparing TCR nucleotide sequences against IMGT/GENE-DB human TR gene sequences. The TCRdist pipeline was used in a later analysis to assign CDR3 sequences and most-parsimonious VDJ recombination scenarios. In a later analysis, each TCR beta chain was defined by its CDR3 amino acid sequence together with its V-gene family, and reads without a unique V-gene family were excluded. In a later analysis, nearly 600 highly shared, low-generation-probability nucleotide sequences were removed to address suspected cross-contamination and a sequencing artifact. In a later analysis, a clonal expansion index for each public chain was calculated from normalized within-repertoire ranks of inferred template counts. Generation probabilities in a later analysis came from a VDJ recombination model fitted to out-of-frame rearrangements, and those results were checked against IGoR. In a later analysis, hypergeometric tests were used to score TCR-TCR, TCR-HLA and TCR-CMV co-occurrence, with a repertoire-size bias correction applied to TCR pairs. False discovery rates were estimated in a later analysis by permuting HLA or CMV assignments 20 times. In a later analysis, co-occurring TCRs were grouped using DBSCAN, with TCRdist sequence similarity added in when clustering inside HLA-allele-positive subsets. For co-occurrence clustering, repertoires with fewer than 30,000 or more than 120,000 public chains were excluded, along with several repertoires with anomalous nucleotide sharing. In TCRdb, the immuneACCESS table is reduced to in-frame sequences with V and J assigned. These tables do not hold every clone; where another copy was compared, an unresolved V gene accounts for under half, and the others remain unexplained. For V, J and clone size, that table is used; D and trimming come from the DNA. This sample's table carries about 140,000 clones. The top ten clonotypes cover 2.2% of the sample.

Broader findings and caveats from the paper: In a later analysis, 16,951 TCR beta sequences were associated with specific HLA alleles at a false discovery rate of 0.05. Because HLA typing was missing for some donors at each locus, association tests included only the typed subset. Linkage disequilibrium might explain the correlated functional status among segregating V segments, but an unknown experimental factor could not be excluded. Only TCR beta chains were sequenced in this cohort, and the absence of alpha or paired-chain data limited detectable features. The study gave a list of more than 150 TCR beta chains associated with cytomegalovirus. Because counts were too low, roughly 17 rarely observed V segments, including chromosome 9 orphons, were left out of the earlier analysis of some 600 of the donors. In a later analysis, HLA-associated TCR beta chains were found to be more clonally expanded and to have lower generation probabilities than equally common non-associated chains. In vitro tests confirmed that a few of the cytomegalovirus-associated TCR beta chains recognize cytomegalovirus antigens. A cluster of highly shared sequence variants was judged likely to represent a technical artifact of the sequencing pipeline. For the cohort, immune exposure information was limited to CMV serostatus. According to a later analysis, parvovirus B19, influenza, CMV and Epstein-Barr virus appeared linked to several top co-occurrence clusters. A later genetic analysis reported fewer N-insertions in productive TCRs among donors in an Asian-associated ancestry cluster than the 666-donor mean. Across donors, most TCR sequences were observed very rarely, whereas some public TCRs were present in many individuals. Strong co-occurrence of HLA alleles, especially DR and DQ, made assigning TCR associations to individual alleles difficult. In a later analysis, the rate of TCR association differed among HLA loci, with DRB1 alleles having the most associated TCRs and HLA-C alleles having the fewest. An association between a missense DCLRE1C variant and V-gene and J-gene trimming of TCR beta chains was found in a later genetic analysis and replicated in an independent cohort. Presence/absence analyses assumed roughly uniform sequencing depth across donors, an assumption that may not hold. In an earlier analysis of 587 of the donors, most TCR beta V segments appeared in productive rearrangements about 90% or about 30% of the time, broadly matching IMGT annotations. A further reported finding was that TCR beta sequences accurately predicted the HLA-A and HLA-B alleles for most subjects in the first cohort. Some IMGT-functional V segments, including TRBV6-2 and TRBV6-3, could not be distinguished by the 87-base-pair reads and were therefore excluded. According to the authors, the approach could potentially be generalized to other disease states and immunological phenotypes. Most CMV-associated TCR beta chains appeared to be HLA-restricted in a later analysis, and the HLA associations seemed to be driven largely by CMV exposure. In both the original and validation cohorts, the classifier was reported to diagnose cytomegalovirus status with high specificity and sensitivity.

According to the germline V gene, CDR1 reads MNHEY and CDR2 reads SVGAGI. The CDR3 sequence holds 14 residues, the cysteine and phenylalanine included. The entry retains the CDR3 DNA only, 42 bases that are in frame from base 1. Comment on this clone: What this receptor recognizes is not known.

The cohort comprised some 680 healthy bone marrow donors. At the time of sampling, every cohort member was nominally healthy, though immune exposures that went unrecorded were likely present. The donor tested CMV seronegative and was one of the 352 seronegative cohort members. A peripheral blood sample was collected from each donor, and TCR beta sequencing was performed on peripheral blood mononuclear cells. Genomic DNA extraction from the blood cell samples was performed with the Qiagen DNeasy Blood Extraction Kit. The sequenced sample consisted of PBMCs. This clonotype originated in a woman in her late teens or twenties in good health and CMV-seronegative. Recombination linked TRBV6-5 to TRBJ2-5; 8 bases in between match TRBD1. The last part of the DNA fits TRBJ2-7 better; the J call may be wrong. The CDR3 is CASSAPGQDYEQYF. DNA sequence: TGTGCCAGCAGTGCACCGGGACAGGACTACGAGCAGTACTTC.